What follows is one T cell receptor beta chain and its context. This clone was seen more than once but under ten times. Its antigen is not yet known. Base quality data are lacking; no much larger clone is found one base away. Other DNA sequences in the sample encode the same CDR3. All of the isolated RNA was reverse transcribed with the High Capacity cDNA Reverse Transcription Kit, so expressed TCRB transcripts were sequenced. Naive, central memory and regulatory T cell samples underwent deep immunoSEQ sequencing, averaging approximately 3.3 million total reads per sample. Sorted cells were lysed in RLT buffer, and RNA was extracted using DNase-treated RNeasy Micro or Mini kits according to cell number. Each cell subset was processed separately to prevent cross-contamination, with patient and healthy donor samples processed together. The immunoSEQ multiplex PCR was used to amplify TCRB sequences from cDNA, generating 87-bp fragments that spanned the CDR3 region. Sequencing of the amplicons was performed on the Illumina HiSeq platform. The authors' pipeline ran thus. Synthetic template baselines were used to correct PCR bias computationally, reads within Hamming distance 2 were collapsed, and singletons that could not be merged were discarded. Reads were aligned against IMGT so that V, D and J genes, CDR3 length and insertions or deletions at six rearrangement sites could be assigned. Clonotype counts were normalized to sorted cell number within each subset before computing true diversity and Gini coefficients with the tcR R package. The overlap coefficient, calculated on TCRB nucleotide sequences, was used to measure repertoire sharing. Out-of-frame TCRB sequences from naive cells were analyzed to stand in for the pre-selection repertoire. TCRdb's version of the immuneACCESS table is confined to in-frame rearrangements and falls short of the full clone set. An unresolved V gene accounts for under half of the shortfall where checked; the remainder is of unknown origin. Clonal size and the V and J genes are those of that table, whereas D and trimming came from the DNA. The sample contains around 330,000 clones, approximately 11% of them found a single time. Roughly 0.016% of the sample belongs to the ten largest clones.

These data belong to a study of beta chain features in type 1 diabetes (dated by TCRdb to 2017 to 2018). Turning to the overall study: Mean age, gender distribution, total cell number and subset yield did not differ between patients and healthy donors. A total of under 140,000,000 sorted cells were examined across all samples, and the number of cells per subset was strongly correlated with RNA yield. The study compared the TCRB repertoires of sorted circulating CD4+ T cell subsets in recently diagnosed type 1 diabetes patients with those in matched healthy donors. Whereas all 30 or so donors provided naive and central memory subsets, regulatory and stem cell-like memory subsets were isolated from just 8 patients and roughly 8 healthy donors. Beyond this particular receptor, the publication reports: The naive, central memory and regulatory TCRB repertoires appeared to resemble one another more closely among patients than among healthy donors. Because cDNA rather than genomic DNA was sequenced, highly expressing activated cells could have been over-represented, although no difference in activation and CD3 levels was found between groups. Shorter templates might be favored by PCR, yet because patient and control samples were amplified and corrected together, any such skew would affect both groups equally. A moderate but significant shortening of TCRB CDR3 length was observed in type 1 diabetes patients in all four CD4+ subsets. Only small numbers of individuals were included in the HLA sub-analyses, which left unresolved whether HLA type had any influence on TCRB rearrangement. Fewer insertions and more nucleotide deletions at VDJ recombination sites were observed in patients with type 1 diabetes, implying thymic rearrangement abnormalities.

Each donor gave one peripheral blood draw, averaging about 120 mL, which was collected into heparinised tubes. A BD FACSAria II and a panel including CD45RO, CCR7, CD25, CD127, CD95 and CD27 were used to sort naive, central memory, regulatory and stem cell-like memory CD4+ T cells. Every sorted population had a purity above 98%. PBMCs were isolated immediately by Lymphoprep density gradient centrifugation and stained directly without culture. So that batch effects would be minimized, each experiment stained and sorted samples in pairs, pairing one healthy donor with one patient. From its cysteine to its phenylalanine, the CDR3 spans 14 amino acids. The kept DNA is CDR3 alone, 42 bases in frame from the first base. The germline ends are 7 bases apart after V is trimmed by 0 bases and J by 1 base. From the germline V gene, CDR1 is KGHSH and CDR2 is LQKENI.

This receptor chain uses TRBV18 and TRBJ2-7; the D gene is perhaps TRBD2, from 5 matching bases. What was sequenced was naive CD4+ T cells from blood. The cell subset or site label of this sample denotes: true naive CD4+ T cells. This TCR derives from a woman in her twenties or thirties in good health. The nucleotide sequence reads TGTGCCAGCTCACCACCCGCGGGTTCCTACGAGCAGTACTTC. It translates as CASSPPAGSYEQYF.